Below are 23 T cell receptor beta chains sequenced from a single sample in a study of shared clonotypes between healthy human individuals. Sequenced by immunoSEQ multiplex PCR; TCRdb stores in-frame clones only, minus some. The sample holds a few million clones, approximately 92% seen once. The sequenced sample was naive CD4+ T cells sorted from blood. The subset here: CD45RA+ positively selected. These receptors came from a man between 18 and 29 years old in good health.

The rearrangement uses TRBV11-1 and TRBJ2-3, with TRBD1 as a possible D gene (5 bases). CDR1 is SGHAT and CDR2 is FQDESV in the germline V gene (reference sequence). Trimming shortened V by 1 base and J by 1 base, and 6 bases separated the two germline ends. This CDR3 has 14 amino acids. CDR3 sequence: CASSLGGRTDTQYF. Here the CDR3 DNA reads TGTGCCAGCAGCTTAGGGGGCCGCACAGATACGCAGTATTTT. Complete variable domain (other parts from reference TRBV11-1 and TRBJ2-3): EAEVAQSPRYKITEKSQAVAFWCDPISGHATLYWYRQILGQGPELLVQFQDESVVDDSQLPKDRFSAERLKGVDSTLKIQPAELGDSAMYLCASSLGGRTDTQYFGPGTRLTVL.

The count of this clone is one. The chain uses TRBV2 and TRBJ2-7, with 7 bases aligning to TRBD1. Germline V lookup: CDR1 SNHLY, CDR2 FYNNEI. CDR3 size: 14 residues. Germline trimming cut 7 bases from V and 0 bases from J; bases unmatched to any gene: 6. The CDR3 sequence: CASTDRLNSYEQYF. CDR3 nucleotide sequence: TGTGCCAGCACGGACAGGTTAAACTCCTACGAGCAGTACTTC.

This chain uses TRBV4-2 with TRBJ2-2; 7 bases agree with TRBD2. Looked up from germline, CDR1 is LGHNA and CDR2 is YNFKEQ. J gave up 1 base and V 4 bases, and 3 bases lay outside the gene matches. This CDR3 has 15 residues. The CDR3 is CASSPQRGNTGELFF. In DNA form, the CDR3 reads TGTGCCAGCAGCCCTCAGCGGGGGAACACCGGGGAGCTGTTTTTT.

CDR3 protein: CASSWDSRNIQYF. CDR3 sequence (DNA): TGTGCCAGCAGCTGGGACAGTAGAAACATTCAGTACTTC. The chain carries TRBV5-6 and TRBJ2-4, with 7 bases lining up with TRBD1. Looked up from germline, CDR1 is SGHDT and CDR2 is YYEEEE. The CDR3 is 13 residues long. Trimming cost V 3 bases and J 6 bases; bases outside gene matches: 3.

The V call is TRBV5-4, the J call TRBJ2-1, with a weak D call TRBD2 (6 bases). Germline V CDR1 and CDR2: SGHNT, YYREEE (reference sequence). This CDR3 has 17 residues. Trimming cost V 5 bases and J 0 bases, with 18 bases left between them. The CDR3 DNA sequence: TGTGCCAGCAGTCCTCAGGCGGGGAGTTACTCCTACAATGAGCAGTTCTTC. Encoded protein: CASSPQAGSYSYNEQFF.

This rearrangement joins TRBV6-1 to TRBJ2-1; D might be TRBD1 (5 bases). Germline CDR1 reads MNHNS; CDR2 reads SASEGT. The ends were cut back, 5 bases at V and 8 bases at J, with 19 bases in the middle. The CDR3 is made up of 15 amino acids. The DNA of the CDR3 is TGTGCCAGCAGTCGGATACAGGTCTCTGGCGATGAGCAGTTCTTC. It specifies CASSRIQVSGDEQFF.

V gene TRBV7-2 combines with J gene TRBJ2-7; possibly TRBD1 or TRBD2 for D (6 bases each). This CDR3 region has 16 residues. From germline, CDR1 is SGHTA and CDR2 FQGNSA. Deletions cut 5 bases from V and 5 bases from J, with 22 bases between. CDR3 sequence: CASSLTPWGAIHEQYF. Here the CDR3 DNA reads TGTGCCAGCAGCCTAACCCCCTGGGGGGCGATCCACGAGCAGTACTTC.

For this clone: Within the sample, other DNA sequences also encode this same CDR3. V usage is TRBV18 and J usage is TRBJ2-7, with 8 bases that match TRBD1. This CDR3 has 14 residues. The junction had 6 bases not matched to a gene; V was cut back by 6 bases and J by 2 bases. Germline-derived CDR1 and CDR2 are KGHSH and LQKENI. CDR3 sequence (DNA): TGTGCCAGCTCGTCCGGGACAGGAACCTACGAGCAGTACTTC. This gives the protein CASSSGTGTYEQYF.

The J gene is TRBJ1-1, the V gene TRBV18; D is ambiguous. Germline CDR1 and CDR2: KGHSH and LQKENI. The CDR3 is 14 amino acids. Trimming took 3 bases from V and 3 from J, leaving 11 bases between them. This CDR3 reads CASSPPAVYTEAFF. The CDR3 DNA reads as TGTGCCAGCTCACCTCCGGCAGTCTACACTGAAGCTTTCTTT.

The chain recombines TRBV9 with TRBJ2-2, with 13 nucleotides matching TRBD2. Germline V gene data show CDR1 as SGDLS and CDR2 as YYNGEE. The V segment lost 4 bases and the J segment 6 bases; nucleotides outside the gene matches: 9. This CDR3 contains 17 residues. The CDR3 spells CASSPRTSGSMPGELFF. The CDR3 DNA reads as TGTGCCAGCAGCCCCAGGACTAGCGGGAGTATGCCCGGGGAGCTGTTTTTT.

V and J are TRBV19 and TRBJ1-1, with D uncertain. Looked up from germline, CDR1 is LNHDA and CDR2 is SQIVND (reference sequence). The CDR3 is made up of 15 amino acids. The ends were cut back, 2 bases at V and 1 base at J, with 11 bases in the middle. CDR3 in DNA: TGTGCCAGTAGTATAACGAGGGTATCGAACACTGAAGCTTTCTTT. It is translated as CASSITRVSNTEAFF.

This clone came up once. The J gene is TRBJ1-3, the V gene TRBV18; 11 nucleotides align to TRBD1. The CDR3 runs 18 residues. In germline, CDR1 is KGHSH, CDR2 LQKENI. V trimming: 3 bases; J trimming: 1 base; junction bases outside the gene matches: 8. The CDR3 region is CASSPDRGLVSSGNTIYF. CDR3 nucleotides: TGTGCCAGCTCACCGGACAGGGGGCTAGTATCGTCTGGAAACACCATATATTTT.

The CDR3 loop is CARSLGRQNTEAFF. For the CDR3, the DNA is TGTGCCAGAAGCTTGGGGAGACAGAACACTGAAGCTTTCTTT. This chain uses TRBV5-3 with TRBJ1-1, with D unresolved. TRBV5-3 is known as an ORF, though its function is uncertain. This CDR3 is built from 14 residues. Trimming took off 0 bases at V and 1 base at J, with 7 bases between the two ends.

This rearrangement joins TRBV19 to TRBJ1-2; 12 bases match TRBD1. CDR1 is LNHDA and CDR2 is SQIVND in the germline V gene (reference sequence). This CDR3 has 14 amino acids. Trimming cost V 5 bases and J 6 bases; bases outside gene matches: 4. CDR3 in DNA: TGTGCCAGTAGTGCGGGACAGGGGGCAGATGGCTACACCTTC. It codes for CASSAGQGADGYTF.

The genes are TRBV11-2 and TRBJ2-5, with D uncertain. The V end lost 5 bases, the J end lost 0 bases, and 13 bases lay between the germline ends. The CDR3 spans 15 residues. Germline CDR1 reads SGHAT; CDR2 reads FQNNGV. CDR3 protein: CASSDTTRYQETQYF. In nucleotides, the CDR3 is TGTGCCAGCAGCGATACGACACGGTACCAAGAGACCCAGTACTTC.

The rearrangement uses TRBV5-1 and TRBJ1-3; possible D gene TRBD1, 6 bases. The CDR3 is made up of 16 amino acids. Germline V gene data show CDR1 as SGHRS and CDR2 as YFSETQ. Trimming removed 0 bases from V and 3 bases from J, with 13 bases in between. The CDR3 DNA reads TGCGCCAGCAGCTTGGCGACAGGCATCTTTGGAAACACCATATATTTT. Encoded protein: CASSLATGIFGNTIYF.

This chain joins TRBV6-1 and TRBJ1-2; 8 bases map to TRBD1. Trimming removed 7 bases from V and 5 bases from J; junction bases left unmatched: 9. Germline lookup yields CDR1 MNHNS and CDR2 SASEGT. The CDR3 is 14 residues long. CDR3 in DNA: TGTGCCAGCACTACCGGGACAGGAAATTATGGCTACACCTTC. Protein: CASTTGTGNYGYTF.

Note on this clone: Other DNA variants within this sample encode the same CDR3. V is TRBV2 and J is TRBJ1-1; weak D call: TRBD1 (6 bases). Deletions cut 3 bases from V and 1 base from J, with 9 bases between. The V gene's germline CDR1 is SNHLY and CDR2 FYNNEI. This CDR3 contains 14 residues. CDR3 DNA sequence: TGTGCCAGCAGTGATCAGGGGCAGAACACTGAAGCTTTCTTT. This translates into CASSDQGQNTEAFF.

Turning to this clone: The same CDR3 is also encoded by other DNA sequences in this sample. CDR3 in DNA: TGTGCCACCAGCAGAGAAGGGAACACTGAAGCTTTCTTT. Encoded protein: CATSREGNTEAFF. The V call is TRBV15, the J call TRBJ1-1; D is uncertain. Germline V CDR1 and CDR2: LNHNV, YYDKDF (reference sequence). The CDR3 totals 13 residues. Trimming removed 0 bases at V and 1 base at J, with 3 bases between.

In its sample, this clone was seen a few times. This same CDR3 is encoded by further DNA sequences in the sample. The chain carries TRBV30 and TRBJ1-1; D gene uncertain. Trimming stripped 5 bases from V and 0 bases from J, with 10 bases between. Germline values: CDR1 GTSNPN, CDR2 SVGIG (reference sequence). The CDR3 length is 13 residues. The CDR3 DNA reads TGTGCCTGGTCGACGGGGATGAACACTGAAGCTTTCTTT. This codes for CAWSTGMNTEAFF.

The gene calls are TRBV5-1 and TRBJ2-3; D gene ambiguous. Germline V lookup: CDR1 SGHRS, CDR2 YFSETQ. The CDR3 sequence is 14 residues long. The V end lost 4 bases, the J end lost 3 bases, and 12 bases lay between the germline ends. Written as DNA, the CDR3 is TGCGCCAGCAGCCTCTACACCGGGACAGATACGCAGTATTTT. Translated, it gives CASSLYTGTDTQYF.

V is TRBV2 and J is TRBJ1-1; D gene uncertain. The CDR3 runs 12 residues. The V gene's germline CDR1 is SNHLY and CDR2 FYNNEI. With 7 bases removed from V and 4 bases from J, the gap between germline ends came to 10 bases. DNA of the CDR3: TGTGCCAGCAAAAAAGGGCCCACTGAAGCTTTCTTT. It is translated as CASKKGPTEAFF.

For this clone: This same CDR3 is encoded by further DNA sequences in the sample. V gene TRBV11-2 combines with J gene TRBJ1-5, with D perhaps TRBD1 (6 bases). This CDR3 contains 15 residues. CDR1 SGHAT and CDR2 FQNNGV come from the germline V gene. The V gene lost 2 bases and the J gene lost 0 bases, with 8 bases spanning the gap. The CDR3 DNA follows: TGTGCCAGCAGCTTAACAGGGTATAGCAATCAGCCCCAGCATTTT. It codes for CASSLTGYSNQPQHF.